This entry describes one T cell receptor beta chain. The sample originates from a study of blood T cell repertoires in COVID-19. Overall study context: PBMCs, B-cell-depleted T cells, or T cells provided the cDNA or gDNA that made up the material.

Produced via immunoSEQ multiplex PCR; TCRdb's table is partial and in-frame only. There are approximately 220,000 clones in the sample; around 88% occur only once, and 4.5% to 5.5% lies in the top ten. Trimming removed 1 base from V and 3 bases from J, with 9 bases in between. Looked up from germline, CDR1 is MGHRA and CDR2 is YSYEKL. The CDR3 contains 14 residues. The TCR originated in a young woman who had been exposed to COVID-19. The sequencing input was PBMCs or T cells enriched from blood (not recorded which). The rearrangement uses TRBV4-1 and TRBJ1-1; D gene unclear. The CDR3 DNA is TGCGCCAGCAGCCAAGGCGGGCAGTACACTGAAGCTTTCTTT. It codes for CASSQGGQYTEAFF.